A selection of T cell receptor beta chains follows, all from one sample in a study of human T cells and chemical hapten exposure. Using its own MiXCR run on the reads, TCRdb lists one record per CDR3 protein. The sample records fewer than 150,000 distinct CDR3 sequences, over 6.5% being singletons. Material for sequencing was whole blood. These receptors were obtained from a human donor in good health. Some clones in this sample may be carry-over from other donors' samples. Both conserved end residues are part of each CDR3. A D gene is named only where the DNA matches it firmly. Size is stated for part of the rows, as once, few or many counts, or as a class when the clone is expanded.

TRBJ2-2 | TRBV4-1 | NA | NA | CASSQPDTGTNTGELFF | TGCGCCAGCAGCCAGCCGGACACGGGAACGAACACCGGGGAGCTGTTTTTT
TRBJ2-3 | TRBV7-9 | NA | TRBD2 | CASSRNWPGLAGADSSTDTQYF | TGTGCCAGCAGCCGAAACTGGCCGGGACTAGCGGGGGCCGATTCTAGCACAGATACGCAGTATTTT
TRBJ2-2 | TRBV6-2/TRBV6-3 | NA | TRBD2 | CASSLGLAANTGELFF | TGTGCCAGCAGCCTGGGACTAGCGGCGAACACCGGGGAGCTGTTTTTT
TRBJ2-5 | TRBV29-1 | many | NA | CSVEMRGQGETQYF | TGCAGCGTTGAAATGCGGGGGCAGGGAGAGACCCAGTACTTC
TRBJ2-1 | TRBV29-1 | many | TRBD2 | CSVEVGLANDEQFF | TGCAGCGTTGAAGTGGGACTAGCTAACGATGAGCAGTTCTTC
TRBJ1-1 | TRBV2 | few | NA | CASTSTEAFF | TGTGCCAGCACGAGTACTGAAGCTTTCTTT
TRBJ1-4 | TRBV25-1 | NA | TRBD1 | CASSGSGGADNRRSKLFF | TGTGCCAGCAGTGGGTCAGGGGGTGCCGACAATCGGAGGAGTAAACTGTTTTTT
TRBJ2-1 | TRBV5-1 | NA | TRBD2 | CASSVGLAGGRGDEQFF | TGCGCCAGCAGCGTGGGACTAGCGGGAGGGCGCGGGGATGAGCAGTTCTTC
TRBJ1-1 | TRBV20-1 | few | TRBD1 | CSASGGQGKLGAFF | TGCAGTGCTAGTGGGGGACAGGGAAAGTTGGGGGCTTTCTTT
TRBJ2-5 | TRBV5-1 | many | NA | CASSLRGETQYF | TGCGCCAGCAGCTTGCGGGGAGAGACCCAGTACTTC
TRBJ2-1 | TRBV9 | few | NA | CASSVEPSNYNEQFF | TGTGCCAGCAGCGTAGAGCCAAGCAACTACAATGAGCAGTTCTTC
TRBJ2-2 | TRBV10-3 | few | NA | CAINNIDVTGELFF | TGTGCCATCAATAATATAGACGTCACCGGGGAGCTGTTTTTT
TRBJ2-7 | TRBV28 | NA | NA | CASRRGQTYEQYF | TGTGCCAGCAGGCGTGGACAGACCTACGAGCAGTACTTC
TRBJ1-1 | TRBV6-1 | many | NA | CASSELKNTEAFF | TGTGCCAGCAGTGAATTGAAGAACACTGAAGCTTTCTTT
TRBJ2-4 | TRBV5-4 | few | TRBD2 | CASSGGTSGTNIQYF | TGTGCCAGCAGCGGGGGGACTAGCGGGACAAACATTCAGTACTTC
TRBJ1-2 | TRBV19 | many | TRBD1 | CASSMTPGTGFRGYTF | TGTGCCAGTAGTATGACCCCCGGGACAGGGTTTCGTGGCTACACCTTC
TRBJ2-5 | TRBV29-1 | NA | NA | CSVKAQQDKETQYF | TGCAGCGTTAAGGCCCAACAGGATAAAGAGACCCAGTACTTC
TRBJ1-2 | TRBV5-1 | few | TRBD1 | CASSLGLKGQETNYGYTF | TGCGCCAGCAGCTTGGGACTGAAAGGACAGGAAACTAACTATGGCTACACCTTC
TRBJ1-4 | TRBV18 | many | TRBD1 | CASSAFGTGGSNEKLFF | TGTGCCAGCTCGGCTTTCGGAACAGGGGGATCTAATGAAAAACTGTTTTTT
TRBJ1-1 | TRBV12-3/TRBV12-4 | few | NA | CASRGTGEYTEAFF | TGTGCCAGCAGAGGGACTGGGGAGTACACTGAAGCTTTCTTT
TRBJ1-5 | TRBV29-1 | many | NA | CSVEGRGSYQPQHF | TGCAGCGTTGAAGGTAGGGGTTCATATCAGCCCCAGCATTTT
TRBJ2-2 | TRBV15 | NA | NA | CATRNQGSGELFF | TGTGCCACCAGGAATCAGGGTTCCGGGGAGCTGTTTTTT
TRBJ2-1 | TRBV29-1 | NA | NA | CSVKGTGHEQFF | TGCAGCGTTAAGGGTACGGGGCATGAGCAGTTCTTC
TRBJ1-2 | TRBV12-3/TRBV12-4 | many | NA | CASPARGPFGYTF | TGTGCCAGCCCCGCCAGGGGTCCCTTTGGCTACACCTTC
TRBJ2-5 | TRBV6-5 | few | TRBD2 | CASSGYEGLAGGLVWETQYF | TGTGCCAGCAGTGGCTATGAGGGACTAGCGGGGGGGCTAGTCTGGGAGACCCAGTACTTC
TRBJ2-1 | TRBV20-1 | many | NA | CSARLTDNEQFF | TGCAGTGCTAGGCTTACGGACAATGAGCAGTTCTTC
TRBJ1-1 | TRBV11-2 | many | NA | CASSSKGGKINTEAFF | TGTGCCAGCAGCTCGAAGGGGGGAAAGATTAACACTGAAGCTTTCTTT